This TCR beta chain comes out of a study of response to subunit inactivated influenza vaccine. Study-wide results and caveats: New T cells are recruited in small numbers by each seasonal influenza vaccination, according to the authors' suggestion.

One entry per CDR3 protein results from TCRdb running MiXCR on the RT-PCR reads. This sample has 800,000 or so distinct CDR3 sequences, with 21% found just once. This clonotype was seen a few times. Its specificity is unknown. With V trimmed by 5 bases and J by 5 bases, 9 bases remained unmatched. The length of the CDR3 is 15 residues. This clonotype was obtained from a middle-aged man who received an inactivated influenza vaccine. The chain recombines TRBV12-3 or TRBV12-4 with TRBJ2-5, with 9 bases aligning to TRBD1. Sequences were derived from PBMCs from blood, sampled approximately 5 days after vaccination. The CDR3, as DNA: TGTGCCAGCAGTGACGGGGACAGGGTTGGGGAGACCCAGTACTTC. This codes for CASSDGDRVGETQYF.